Below are 19 T cell receptor beta chains sequenced from a single sample in a study of identical twins. TCRdb fed the 5' RACE reads into MiXCR, producing one record per CDR3 protein. The table records around 240,000 distinct CDR3 sequences, about 11% of them present only once. The source material was memory T cells sorted from blood. The receptors originated from a man aged 50-60 years in good health.

This clonotype was found many times. The genes are TRBV5-1 and TRBJ2-1; D could derive from TRBD1 or TRBD2 (5 bases each). Germline assignment: CDR1 SGHRS and CDR2 YFSETQ. The ends were cut back, 3 bases at V and 8 bases at J, with 18 bases in the middle. The CDR3 length is 15 residues. The CDR3 sequence: CASSWAGTVQDEQFF. In DNA form, the CDR3 reads TGCGCCAGCAGCTGGGCCGGGACCGTTCAAGATGAGCAGTTCTTC.

This clonotype was recorded many times. The rearrangement joins TRBV6-2 or TRBV6-3 to TRBJ2-2, with 8 nucleotides matching TRBD1. The CDR3 totals 16 residues. From germline, CDR1 is MNHEY and CDR2 SVGEGT. V gave up 4 bases and J gave up 4 bases; unmatched junction bases: 8. CDR3 residues: CASSSDRGFTTGELFF. Here the CDR3 DNA reads TGTGCCAGCAGTTCCGACAGGGGATTCACCACCGGGGAGCTGTTTTTT.

The DNA of the CDR3 is TGTGCCAGCAGCGAGGGGGCTGACACCGGGGAGCTGTTTTTT. Amino acid sequence: CASSEGADTGELFF. The chain recombines TRBV7-3 with TRBJ2-2; TRBD1 aligns across 7 bases. Trimming removed 5 bases from V and 3 bases from J; junction bases left unmatched: 3. The CDR3 spans 14 residues. CDR1 and CDR2 (germline): SGHTA, FQGTGA.

This clonotype has a handful of counts. The CDR3 DNA reads TGTGCCAGCAGCAAAAAGAACAGGGGGACCTACGAGCAGTACTTC. This gives the protein CASSKKNRGTYEQYF. This chain links TRBV5-8 with TRBJ2-7, with TRBD1 identical over 8 bases. CDR1 is SGHTS and CDR2 is YDEGEE in the germline V gene. This CDR3 comprises 15 residues. The V gene end was trimmed by 4 bases and the J gene end by 2 bases; junction bases not matched to a gene: 8. Variable domain in full (rest from reference TRBV5-8 and TRBJ2-7): EAGVTQSPTHLIKTRGQQATLRCSPISGHTSVYWYQQALGLGLQFLLWYDEGEERNRGNFPPRFSGRQFPNYSSELNVNALELEDSALYLCASSKKNRGTYEQYFGPGTRLTVT.

This clonotype was detected many times. The chain uses TRBV12-3 or TRBV12-4 and TRBJ2-1, with 7 positions matching TRBD1. Unmatched junction bases numbered 5, after V lost 4 bases and J lost 14 bases. The CDR3 is 11 amino acids. The CDR3 DNA follows: TGTGCCAGCAGTTCAGGGACAGTAGAGTTCTTC. This encodes CASSSGTVEFF.

In DNA form, the CDR3 reads TGTGCCAGCAGCGTGGGACCTTACTTC. Protein product: CASSVGPYF. This rearrangement joins TRBV5-6 to TRBJ2-7; D might be TRBD1 or TRBD2, each matching 5 bases. Deletions cut 4 bases from V and 13 bases from J, with 9 bases between. Germline lookup yields CDR1 SGHDT and CDR2 YYEEEE. The CDR3 has 9 amino acids.

Ten or more counts support this clonotype. The chain joins TRBV7-3 to TRBJ2-1; D might be TRBD2 (6 bases). CDR3 size: 14 residues. The germline V gene encodes CDR1 SGHTA and CDR2 FQGTGA. V was trimmed by 3 bases and J by 6 bases, leaving 12 bases between them. CDR3 in amino acids: CASSLTGGTNEQFF. The CDR3 bases are TGTGCCAGCAGCTTGACCGGGGGAACCAATGAGCAGTTCTTC.

This clonotype occurred many times. The V and J genes are TRBV5-6 and TRBJ1-1; weak D call: TRBD1 (6 bases). The CDR3 is 17 residues long. CDR1 is SGHDT, CDR2 YYEEEE, per germline. V lost 1 base and J 10 bases, leaving 26 bases between the germline ends. The CDR3, as DNA: TGTGCCAGCAGCTTGTCCCCTGGGGAGGTCACAGAGGGGGGAGCTTTCTTT. Its translation is CASSLSPGEVTEGGAFF.

This clonotype was seen ten or more times. V and J are TRBV11-2 and TRBJ2-6; D is perhaps TRBD1 or TRBD2 (5 bases each). Trimming took off 3 bases at V and 4 bases at J, with 10 bases between the two ends. Germline CDR1 and CDR2: SGHAT and FQNNGV. The CDR3 has 15 residues. The CDR3 spells CASSFAGTGANVLTF. In DNA, the CDR3 is TGTGCCAGCAGCTTCGCAGGGACCGGGGCCAACGTCCTGACTTTC.

The chain recombines TRBV20-1 with TRBJ2-2; 9 bases fit TRBD1. From germline, CDR1 is DFQATT and CDR2 SNEGSKA (reference sequence). This CDR3 comprises 16 residues. The V gene end was trimmed by 0 bases and the J gene end by 3 bases; junction bases not matched to a gene: 5. Here the CDR3 DNA reads TGCAGTGCTAGAGATCCCCGACAGGGGGACACCGGGGAGCTGTTTTTT. Its protein product is CSARDPRQGDTGELFF.

This clonotype has just a few counts. J is TRBJ2-7 and V is TRBV28; D gene unclear. The CDR3 has 12 amino acids. Trimming removed 5 bases from V and 5 bases from J, with 10 bases in between. Germline V gene lookup returns CDR1 MDHEN and CDR2 SYDVKM. CDR3 sequence (DNA): TGTGCCAGCAGTCCTCCGACGGACGAGCAGTACTTC. Residues: CASSPPTDEQYF. The whole variable domain, remainder taken from reference TRBV28 and TRBJ2-7, is DVKVTQSSRYLVKRTGEKVFLECVQDMDHENMFWYRQDPGLGLRLIYFSYDVKMKEKGDIPEGYSVSREKKERFSLILESASTNQTSMYLCASSPPTDEQYFGPGTRLTVT.

A few counts support this clonotype. The chain combines TRBV28 with TRBJ2-5; 7 bases align to TRBD2. Germline V gives CDR1 MDHEN, CDR2 SYDVKM. The trim removed 6 bases at V and 0 bases at J, leaving 25 bases unmatched. This CDR3 region has 21 residues. CDR3 DNA: TGTGCCAGCAGCTCACCAGAATCGGGGTCGTGGACTAGGGACTACCAAGAGACCCAGTACTTC. Its translation is CASSSPESGSWTRDYQETQYF.

This clonotype has a handful of counts. The CDR3 sequence is CASSRGTGASTDTQYF. Written as DNA, the CDR3 is TGTGCCAGCAGCCGAGGGACAGGGGCTAGCACAGATACGCAGTATTTT. The chain recombines TRBV7-9 with TRBJ2-3, with 10 bases lining up with TRBD1. There are 16 residues in the CDR3. J was trimmed by 0 bases and V by 5 bases; bases with no gene match: 5. CDR1 and CDR2 (germline): SEHNR, FQNEAQ (reference sequence).

This chain links TRBV9 with TRBJ2-7, with TRBD1 as a possible D gene (5 bases). The V and J ends lost 0 bases and 0 bases respectively, with 10 bases between them. The CDR3 spans 15 residues. Germline lookup yields CDR1 SGDLS and CDR2 YYNGEE. Written as DNA, the CDR3 is TGTGCCAGCAGCGTAGCCCAGGGCCCCTCCTACGAGCAGTACTTC. Translated: CASSVAQGPSYEQYF.

This clonotype was seen ten or more times. This chain connects TRBV5-1 to TRBJ1-2; possibly TRBD1 for D (5 bases). The CDR3 length is 14 residues. V lost 4 bases and J lost 6, with 16 bases in between. Germline CDR1 is SGHRS and CDR2 is YFSETQ. The CDR3 is CASSRAGTENGYTF. In nucleotides, the CDR3 is TGCGCCAGCAGCCGAGCCGGGACTGAGAATGGCTACACCTTC.

Many counts were recorded for this clonotype. The chain joins TRBV15 to TRBJ2-3; 11 nucleotides line up with TRBD2. Germline trimming cut 0 bases from V and 6 bases from J; bases unmatched to any gene: 5. This CDR3 spans 16 amino acids. The germline gives CDR1 LNHNV, CDR2 YYDKDF (reference sequence). DNA for the CDR3: TGTGCCACCAGCAGAGATGAGGCTAGCGGGAGGGATACGCAGTATTTT. The encoded protein is CATSRDEASGRDTQYF.

This chain connects TRBV4-2 to TRBJ2-5, with D hard to call. V lost 1 base to trimming and J lost 3 bases, with 6 bases between them. Per the germline V gene, CDR1 is LGHNA and CDR2 is YNFKEQ. There are 13 residues in the CDR3. The CDR3 region is CASSQAIEETQYF. CDR3 in DNA: TGTGCCAGCAGCCAAGCCATAGAAGAGACCCAGTACTTC.

In this sample, this clonotype turned up a few times. The CDR3 loop is CASSSGQQTRNQPQHF. The DNA of the CDR3 is TGTGCCAGCAGTTCCGGACAGCAAACTCGCAATCAGCCCCAGCATTTT. The gene calls are TRBV27 and TRBJ1-5; a possible D gene is TRBD1 (6 bases). Trimming stripped 4 bases from V and 2 bases from J, with 15 bases between. Germline V CDR1 and CDR2: MNHEY, SMNVEV (reference sequence). The CDR3 contains 16 residues.

At least ten counts were recorded for this clonotype. At one end the junction does not follow the germline gene, possibly because of a read error. The chain links TRBV4-2 to TRBJ2-7, with D tentatively TRBD2 (6 bases). Germline V gene lookup returns CDR1 LGHNA and CDR2 YNFKEQ. This CDR3 contains 13 residues. Written as DNA, the CDR3 is TGTGCCAGCAGCCAGGGGGGATTTTACGCGCAGTACTTC. Protein product: CASSQGGFYAQYF.